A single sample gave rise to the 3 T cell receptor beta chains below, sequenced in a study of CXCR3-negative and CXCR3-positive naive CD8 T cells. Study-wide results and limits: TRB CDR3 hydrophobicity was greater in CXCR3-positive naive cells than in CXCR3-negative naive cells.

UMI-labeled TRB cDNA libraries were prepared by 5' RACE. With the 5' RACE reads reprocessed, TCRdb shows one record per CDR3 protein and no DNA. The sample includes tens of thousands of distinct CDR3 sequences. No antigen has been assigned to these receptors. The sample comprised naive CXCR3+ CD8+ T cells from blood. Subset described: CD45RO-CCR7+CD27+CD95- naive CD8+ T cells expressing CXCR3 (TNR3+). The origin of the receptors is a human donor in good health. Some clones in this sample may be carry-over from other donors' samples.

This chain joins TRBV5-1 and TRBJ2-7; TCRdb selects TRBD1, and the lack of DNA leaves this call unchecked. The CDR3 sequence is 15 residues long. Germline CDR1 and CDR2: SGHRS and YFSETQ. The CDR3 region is CASRAGTGGTYEQYF. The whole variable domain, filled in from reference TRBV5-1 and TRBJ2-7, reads KAGVTQTPRYLIKTRGQQVTLSCSPISGHRSVSWYQQTPGQGLQFLFEYFSETQRNKGNFPGRFSGRQFSNSRSEMNVSTLELGDSALYLCASRAGTGGTYEQYFGPGTRLTVT.

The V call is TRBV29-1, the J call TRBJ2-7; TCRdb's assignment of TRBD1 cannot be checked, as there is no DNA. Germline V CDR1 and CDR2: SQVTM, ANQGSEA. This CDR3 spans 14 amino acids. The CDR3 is CSVEMGGRAYEQYF.

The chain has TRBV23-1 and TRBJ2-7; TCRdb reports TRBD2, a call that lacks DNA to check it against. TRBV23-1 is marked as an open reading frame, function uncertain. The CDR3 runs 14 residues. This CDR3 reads CASSRLLRALVKYF.